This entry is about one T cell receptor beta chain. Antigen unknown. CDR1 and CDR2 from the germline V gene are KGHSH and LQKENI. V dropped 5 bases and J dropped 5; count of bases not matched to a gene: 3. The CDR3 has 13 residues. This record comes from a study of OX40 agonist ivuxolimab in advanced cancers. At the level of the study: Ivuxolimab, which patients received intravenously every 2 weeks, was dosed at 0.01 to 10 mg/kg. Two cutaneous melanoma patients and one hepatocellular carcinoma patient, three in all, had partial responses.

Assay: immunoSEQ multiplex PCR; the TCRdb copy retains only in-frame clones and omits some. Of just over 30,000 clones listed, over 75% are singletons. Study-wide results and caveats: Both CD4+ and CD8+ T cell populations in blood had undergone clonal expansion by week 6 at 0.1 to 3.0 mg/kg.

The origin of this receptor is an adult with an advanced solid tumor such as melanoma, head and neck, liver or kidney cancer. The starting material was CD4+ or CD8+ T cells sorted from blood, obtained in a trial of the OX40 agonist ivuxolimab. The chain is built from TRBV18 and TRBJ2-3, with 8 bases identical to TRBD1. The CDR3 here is CASSFDRGDTQYF. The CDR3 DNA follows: TGTGCCAGCTCATTCGACAGGGGAGATACGCAGTATTTT.